The text below deals with one TCR beta chain. Its antigen remains unknown. The record originates from a study of T cell responses to AZD1222 COVID-19 vaccine. Findings of the study overall: Reportedly, close to half of spike-specific TCRs are directed against unmutated variant regions. Most donors were white British, females outnumbered males, and clonal diversity was possibly underestimated. Spike-specific TCR breadth and depth rose after two AZD1222 doses. CD4 TCRs covered the whole spike, strongest at regions 160-218 and 743-854.

Germline loops: CDR1 WSHSY, CDR2 SAAADI. CDR3 length equals 16 residues. The V segment lost 2 bases and the J segment 4 bases; nucleotides outside the gene matches: 8. Data came from immunoSEQ multiplex PCR; TCRdb stores just in-frame clones and leaves some out. The table lists around 210,000 clones, around 94% of them singletons. This sample comprised peripheral blood, obtained 28 days after the second dose of the MenACWY control vaccine. The receptor was derived from an adult who received the MenACWY meningococcal vaccine as a control. The rearrangement uses TRBV10-2 and TRBJ2-1, with 7 positions matching TRBD2. The CDR3 bases are TGCGCCAGCAGTGAGGATTTGGGACTAACTTACAATGAGCAGTTCTTC. This gives the protein CASSEDLGLTYNEQFF.